The next 3 T cell receptor beta chains were all read from a single sample in a study of cytomegalovirus exposure and HLA in healthy donors. PCR amplification relied on 60 Vbeta primers (plus 13 Jbeta primers). Profiled with immunoSEQ multiplex PCR; TCRdb holds only in-frame clones, not every one. The top ten clones hold 3% to 4% of a sample with around 75,000 clones, 70% to 80% of them seen once. The sample comprised PBMCs. These TCRs come from a man aged 35-49 years in good health and CMV-seronegative.

This clone was recorded a few times. The chain links TRBV9 to TRBJ1-1; no clear D gene. The CDR3 has 14 residues. V was clipped by 3 bases and J by 3 bases, with 12 bases between them. Looked up from germline, CDR1 is SGDLS and CDR2 is YYNGEE. The CDR3 DNA follows: TGTGCCAGCAGCGCCGAATTTCGGGACACTGAAGCTTTCTTT. Translating gives CASSAEFRDTEAFF.

As regards this clone: Sequence at one end of the junction differs from germline and may be a read error. The chain is built from TRBV7-7 and TRBJ2-2; 8 bases agree with TRBD2. Per germline, CDR1 SSHAT and CDR2 FNYEAQ (reference sequence). The CDR3 totals 17 residues. CDR3 sequence reads: CASSLSTSGGRSGELFF. The DNA for the CDR3 is TGTGCTAGCAGCTTATCTACGTCGGGGGGGCGCAGCGGGGAGCTGTTTTTT.

This clone came up a few times. V gene TRBV21-1 combines with J gene TRBJ1-5; the D call TRBD1 from the table was never checked on the DNA. TRBV21-1 is described as a pseudogene. There are 16 residues in the CDR3. CDR3 DNA sequence: TGTGCCAGCAGCCCACAGGGGCCCCCCCACAATCAGCCCCAGCATTTT. Translating gives CASSPQGPPHNQPQHF.